Listed below are T cell receptor beta chains from one sample, sequenced in a study of cytomegalovirus exposure and HLA in healthy donors. TCRdb's copy holds only in-frame clones and misses some; the assay was immunoSEQ multiplex PCR. The sample consists of about 190,000 clones, roughly 70% of them appearing once. Material for sequencing was PBMCs. These receptors all stem from a woman aged 25-40 years in good health and CMV-seronegative. Both conserved end residues are part of each CDR3. The D gene is left open where the match is weak. The size of a clone is reported for some rows only, either as once, few or many, or as a class for expanded clones.

>TRBD1|TRBJ2-1|TRBV5-1|-
CASSLGQGRNEQFF
TGCGCCAGCAGCCTCGGACAGGGTCGCAATGAGCAGTTCTTC
>TRBD1|TRBJ1-3|TRBV10-3|-
CAISDGQAKYSGNTIYF
TGTGCCATCAGTGATGGACAGGCCAAATACTCTGGAAACACCATATATTTT
>-|TRBJ1-4|TRBV29-1|-
CSVDEGVTNEKLFF
TGCAGCGTTGATGAGGGAGTGACTAATGAAAAACTGTTTTTT
>-|TRBJ1-1|TRBV4-2|-
CASSHPLGGGTNTEAFF
TGTGCCAGCAGCCACCCCTTAGGCGGGGGAACGAACACTGAAGCTTTCTTT
>TRBD1|TRBJ2-7|TRBV28|-
CASSFRLWTGMYEQYF
TGTGCCAGCAGTTTTAGGCTTTGGACAGGGATGTACGAGCAGTACTTC
>-|TRBJ1-6|TRBV10-1|-
CASSDTRGSPLHF
TGCGCCAGCAGTGATACCAGGGGTTCACCCCTCCACTTT
>-|TRBJ1-3|TRBV6-6|-
CASSYSEAGNTIYF
TGTGCCAGCAGTTACTCAGAGGCCGGAAACACCATATATTTT
>TRBD1|TRBJ2-7|TRBV6-6|few
CASSRGQGVEEQYF
TGTGCCAGCAGTAGGGGACAGGGAGTGGAAGAGCAGTACTTC
>TRBD2|TRBJ2-7|TRBV11-3|-
CASSLDSLADYEQYF
TGTGCCAGCAGCTTAGATTCGCTAGCGGACTACGAGCAGTACTTC
>TRBD2|TRBJ2-1|TRBV5-4|-
CASSLALLAGDYNEQFF
TGTGCCAGCAGCTTGGCCTTGCTAGCGGGGGACTACAATGAGCAGTTCTTC
>-|TRBJ1-2|TRBV21-1|-
CASSKIGGSRDRVGNYGYTF
TGTGCCAGCAGCAAAATTGGGGGGTCCCGGGACAGGGTCGGAAACTATGGCTACACCTTC
>-|TRBJ2-7|TRBV19|-
CASRGRFPRRKAYEQYF
TGTGCCAGTAGGGGGAGATTCCCAAGACGGAAGGCCTACGAGCAGTACTTC
>-|TRBJ1-1|TRBV5-6|-
CASSLEQGMCEAFF
TGTGCCAGCAGCTTGGAGCAGGGGATGTGTGAAGCTTTCTTT
>-|TRBJ1-2|TRBV27|-
CASSLYSNYGYTF
TGTGCCAGCAGTTTGTACAGTAACTATGGCTACACCTTC
>-|TRBJ1-3|TRBV5-1|-
CASSLGQLNTIYF
TGCGCCAGCAGCTTGGGACAGTTAAACACCATATATTTT
>TRBD2|TRBJ2-7|TRBV6-6|-
CASTVAGTGGLYEQYF
TGTGCCAGCACCGTAGCGGGAACCGGGGGCCTTTACGAGCAGTACTTC
>-|TRBJ1-1|TRBV7-9|-
CASNREAEAFF
TGTGCCAGCAACCGGGAAGCTGAAGCTTTCTTT
>TRBD1|TRBJ1-2|TRBV7-2|-
CASSDRGYGYTF
TGTGCCAGCAGTGACAGGGGCTATGGCTACACCTTC
>TRBD1|TRBJ1-1|TRBV5-1|-
CASSLGQGGTEAFF
TGCGCCAGCAGCTTGGGACAGGGGGGGACTGAAGCTTTCTTT
>TRBD2|TRBJ2-7|TRBV7-2|few
CASSPSSGQSSYEQYF
TGTGCCAGCAGCCCCTCTAGCGGCCAAAGCTCCTACGAGCAGTACTTC
>-|TRBJ1-6|TRBV2|-
CASSKLIRGNSPLHF
TGTGCCAGCAGTAAACTAATTAGGGGGAACTCACCCCTCCACTTT
>TRBD2|TRBJ2-1|TRBV7-8|once
CASSLAVSSGRRNEQFF
TGTGCCAGCAGCTTAGCGGTGTCTAGCGGGAGGAGGAATGAGCAGTTCTTC
>-|TRBJ2-7|TRBV18|few
CASSPVGPGSYEQYF
TGTGCCAGCTCTCCGGTGGGCCCAGGGTCCTACGAGCAGTACTTC
>-|TRBJ1-5|TRBV6-4|-
CASSDKPNQPQHF
TGTGCCAGCAGTGACAAGCCCAATCAGCCCCAGCATTTT
>TRBD1|TRBJ2-7|TRBV11-2|-
CASSPRDRQKVEQYF
TGTGCCAGCAGCCCCCGGGACAGGCAAAAGGTCGAGCAGTACTTC
>TRBD2|TRBJ2-3|TRBV18|-
CASSHGLAGSSTDTQYF
TGTGCCAGCTCCCATGGACTAGCGGGGTCTAGCACAGATACGCAGTATTTT
>-|TRBJ1-4|TRBV29-1|-
CSVESPSGINEKLFF
TGCAGCGTTGAGTCCCCGTCCGGGATAAATGAAAAACTGTTTTTT
>-|TRBJ2-2|TRBV5-6|-
CASSSPSFTGELFF
TGTGCCAGCAGCTCCCCGTCCTTCACCGGGGAGCTGTTTTTT
>-|TRBJ1-1|TRBV12-2|-
CASRYPGQGNWGTEAFF
TGTGCAAGTCGCTATCCGGGACAGGGTAATTGGGGAACTGAAGCTTTCTTT
>-|TRBJ1-6|TRBV6-1|-
CASSTGLGRNSPLHF
TGTGCCAGCAGTACCGGGCTGGGGCGTAATTCACCCCTCCACTTT
>-|TRBJ2-7|TRBV7-8|few
CASSSGTFEQYF
TGTGCCAGCAGCTCCGGGACATTCGAGCAGTACTTC
>TRBD2|TRBJ2-1|TRBV7-9|-
CASSPLAGGPFEQFF
TGTGCCAGCAGTCCCTTGGCGGGAGGGCCTTTTGAGCAGTTCTTC
>-|TRBJ2-1|TRBV7-3|-
CASSAVEDEQFF
TGTGCCAGCAGTGCCGTGGAGGATGAGCAGTTCTTC
>TRBD2|TRBJ2-1|TRBV2|few
CASSAGTGGGNEQFF
TGTGCCAGCAGTGCCGGAACGGGGGGGGGCAATGAGCAGTTCTTC
>TRBD1|TRBJ1-6|TRBV28|few
CASSLDRVVGSPLHF
TGTGCCAGCAGTCTTGACAGGGTAGTGGGTTCACCCCTCCACTTT
>-|TRBJ1-4|TRBV5-4|-
CASSLFGNEKLFF
TGTGCCAGCAGCTTGTTCGGGAATGAAAAACTGTTTTTT
>-|TRBJ2-1|TRBV25-1|-
CASSEDRTGWDNEQFF
TGTGCCAGCAGTGAAGATCGAACGGGATGGGACAATGAGCAGTTCTTC
>-|TRBJ2-7|TRBV15|-
CATSRDPDSNYERYF
TGTGCCACCAGCAGAGATCCCGACAGTAACTACGAGCGGTACTTC
>-|TRBJ2-1|TRBV11-3|-
CASSLGPQERNEQFF
TGTGCCAGCAGCTTAGGTCCCCAGGAACGCAATGAGCAGTTCTTC
>-|TRBJ2-3|TRBV5-4|-
CASSLGGGAFTDTQYF
TGTGCCAGCAGCTTGGGTGGGGGGGCCTTCACAGATACGCAGTATTTT
>TRBD2|TRBJ2-1|TRBV18|-
CASSPVESSGSNEQFF
TGTGCCAGCTCACCAGTCGAGTCTAGCGGGAGCAATGAGCAGTTCTTC
>TRBD1|TRBJ1-2|TRBV4-1|-
CASSQGPRDRVYGYTF
TGCGCCAGCAGCCAAGGCCCCCGGGACAGGGTGTATGGCTACACCTTC
>TRBD1|TRBJ1-5|TRBV5-6|-
CASSLDRGSLQPQHF
TGTGCCAGCAGCTTGGACAGGGGGTCCCTTCAGCCCCAGCATTTT